Below, 14 T cell receptor beta chains from the same sample are listed, as sequenced in a study of blood T cell repertoires in COVID-19. Sequencing used immunoSEQ multiplex PCR; TCRdb keeps in-frame clones, though not all of them. The sample includes fewer than 120,000 clones, 70% to 90% of them seen just once. The sample consisted of peripheral blood. The receptors here all came from a human donor in a cohort sampled during active COVID-19.

The chain has TRBV19 and TRBJ2-1; 15 bases align to TRBD2. The CDR3 has 16 amino acids. The V and J ends lost 7 bases and 14 bases, in that order; junction bases with no gene match: 15. Looked up from germline, CDR1 is LNHDA and CDR2 is SQIVND (reference sequence). CDR3 DNA: TGTGCCAGTATCCTCCGGGGGGGGACTAGCGGGAGGAATAAGTTCTTC. Residues: CASILRGGTSGRNKFF.

This clone was counted a few times. The chain is built from TRBV7-6 and TRBJ1-1; D not resolved. The length of the CDR3 is 14 residues. Deletions cut 5 bases from V and 1 base from J, with 11 bases between. Per germline, CDR1 SGHVS and CDR2 FNYEAQ. CDR3 in amino acids: CASSPRGRNTEAFF. The CDR3 DNA is TGTGCCAGCAGCCCCCGTGGCAGGAACACTGAAGCTTTCTTT.

This clone was recorded once. The chain recombines TRBV18 with TRBJ1-5; TRBD1 agrees at 8 bases. Trimming took 4 bases from V and 4 from J; bases not matched to a gene: 0. The CDR3 extends over 13 amino acids. The germline V gene encodes CDR1 KGHSH and CDR2 LQKENI. The CDR3 DNA reads as TGTGCCAGCTCACGACAGGGGAATCAGCCCCAGCATTTT. Encoded protein: CASSRQGNQPQHF.

This chain links TRBV7-9 with TRBJ2-7; D remains ambiguous. This CDR3 has 14 amino acids. V was trimmed by 6 bases and J by 4 bases, leaving 16 bases between them. The germline CDR1 and CDR2 sequences are SEHNR and FQNEAQ (reference sequence). The CDR3 loop is CASSSTTERYEQYF. The CDR3 DNA follows: TGTGCCAGCAGTTCCACGACTGAAAGATACGAGCAGTACTTC.

The chain carries TRBV10-3 and TRBJ2-7; 8 nucleotides match TRBD1. The ends lost 6 bases at V and 4 bases at J; junction bases unmatched: 8. The CDR3 runs to 14 residues. CDR1 and CDR2 from the germline V gene are ENHRY and SYGVKD. CDR3 DNA: TGTGCCATCAGGACCGACAGGGGAGGTTACGAGCAGTACTTC. Protein: CAIRTDRGGYEQYF.

The V call is TRBV27, the J call TRBJ1-2, with a weak D call TRBD1 (5 bases). This CDR3 contains 13 residues. CDR1 and CDR2 (germline): MNHEY, SMNVEV (reference sequence). V lost 3 bases and J lost 7, with 12 bases in between. The CDR3 is CASSFAGPTGYTF. The CDR3 DNA reads as TGTGCCAGCAGTTTCGCGGGACCGACTGGCTACACCTTC.

The J gene is TRBJ1-2, the V gene TRBV19, with 9 positions matching TRBD1. V was pared by 5 bases and J by 6 bases, with 10 bases of the junction left unmatched. Looked up from germline, CDR1 is LNHDA and CDR2 is SQIVND (reference sequence). This CDR3 is 15 amino acids long. CDR3 sequence (DNA): TGTGCCAGTAGTGATCCCGGACAGGGGATGAATGGCTACACCTTC. Translating it yields CASSDPGQGMNGYTF.

V gene TRBV27 combines with J gene TRBJ2-7; 7 nucleotides align to TRBD1. There are 13 residues in the CDR3. Germline values: CDR1 MNHEY, CDR2 SMNVEV (reference sequence). V was pared by 6 bases and J by 5 bases, with 7 bases of the junction left unmatched. The CDR3 spells CASSLQGQDEQYF. The CDR3 region has the DNA TGTGCCAGCAGCCTACAGGGGCAAGACGAGCAGTACTTC.

This clone appeared a single time. The rearrangement uses TRBV27 and TRBJ2-1, with a weak D call TRBD1 (6 bases). Germline CDR1 MNHEY, CDR2 SMNVEV (reference sequence). The CDR3 extends over 15 amino acids. V lost 5 bases to trimming and J lost 0 bases, with 11 bases between them. The CDR3 nucleotides read TGTGCCAGCAGTCCAACAGGGAACTCCTACAATGAGCAGTTCTTC. Its translation: CASSPTGNSYNEQFF.

This chain links TRBV7-9 with TRBJ2-1; possible D gene TRBD1, 5 bases. CDR1 and CDR2 (germline): SEHNR, FQNEAQ (reference sequence). CDR3 size: 16 residues. Trimming took off 1 base at V and 4 bases at J, with 14 bases between the two ends. CDR3 nucleotides: TGTGCCAGCAGCTTAGGCAGGGAAGATTTTTACAATGAGCAGTTCTTC. Amino acids: CASSLGREDFYNEQFF.

The rearrangement joins TRBV28 to TRBJ1-1; a possible D gene is TRBD1 (5 bases). The CDR3 is 15 amino acids. Trimming removed 1 base at V and 2 bases at J, with 11 bases between. The germline gives CDR1 MDHEN, CDR2 SYDVKM. The CDR3 spells CASSLSSGFNTEAFF. The CDR3 DNA is TGTGCCAGCAGTTTATCTTCAGGGTTTAACACTGAAGCTTTCTTT.

The gene calls are TRBV7-2 and TRBJ2-3, with 9 bases identical to TRBD1. The CDR3 has 15 amino acids. Trimming took 5 bases from V and 1 from J; bases not matched to a gene: 4. From germline, CDR1 is SGHTA and CDR2 FQGNSA. This CDR3 reads CASSLQGAGTDTQYF. CDR3 sequence (DNA): TGTGCCAGCAGCCTACAGGGGGCGGGCACAGATACGCAGTATTTT.

This chain connects TRBV6-5 to TRBJ1-1, with D perhaps TRBD1 (5 bases). CDR3 length: 13 residues. Trimming removed 6 bases from V and 3 bases from J, with 11 bases in between. CDR1 is MNHEY, CDR2 SVGAGI, per germline. Written as DNA, the CDR3 is TGTGCCAGCAGGGCCGAGACAGACACTGAAGCTTTCTTT. It yields the protein CASRAETDTEAFF.

As DNA, the CDR3 is TGTGCCAGTCAGTTATTGACACAGGGGTTTCAGCCCCAGCATTTT. Its translation: CASQLLTQGFQPQHF. The rearrangement uses TRBV19 and TRBJ1-5; the match to TRBD1 covers 7 bases. Germline values: CDR1 LNHDA, CDR2 SQIVND (reference sequence). With 8 bases clipped from V and 6 bases from J, the junction kept 13 bases outside the gene matches. The CDR3 is made up of 15 amino acids.